This TCR beta chain was sequenced during a study of T cell changes during pregnancy in multiple sclerosis. V was cut by 0 bases and J by 4 bases, with 9 bases left in between. In germline, CDR1 is SGHTS, CDR2 YDEGEE. This CDR3 has 14 amino acids. Data came from immunoSEQ multiplex PCR; TCRdb stores just in-frame clones and leaves some out. The table includes 35,000 to 45,000 clones, approximately 92% detected once. This clonotype was sampled from a female donor with multiple sclerosis, enrolled in a pregnancy study. The gene calls are TRBV5-8 and TRBJ2-3; a weak D match, TRBD2 (5 bases). The source was peripheral blood, collected before pregnancy. CDR3 residues: CASSLGAGADTQYF. CDR3 DNA: TGTGCCAGCAGCTTGGGTGCGGGCGCAGATACGCAGTATTTT.